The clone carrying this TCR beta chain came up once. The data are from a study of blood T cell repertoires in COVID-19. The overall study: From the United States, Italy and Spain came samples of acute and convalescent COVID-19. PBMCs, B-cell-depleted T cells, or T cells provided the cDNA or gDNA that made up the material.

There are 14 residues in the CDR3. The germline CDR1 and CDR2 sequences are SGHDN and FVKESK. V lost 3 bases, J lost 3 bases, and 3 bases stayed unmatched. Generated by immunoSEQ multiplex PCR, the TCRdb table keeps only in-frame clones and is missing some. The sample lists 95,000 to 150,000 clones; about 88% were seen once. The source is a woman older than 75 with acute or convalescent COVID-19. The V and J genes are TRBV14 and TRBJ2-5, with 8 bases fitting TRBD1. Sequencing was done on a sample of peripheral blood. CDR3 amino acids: CASSHGQGKETQYF. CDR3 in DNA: TGTGCCAGCAGCCACGGACAGGGTAAAGAGACCCAGTACTTC. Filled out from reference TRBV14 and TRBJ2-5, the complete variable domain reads EAGVTQFPSHSVIEKGQTVTLRCDPISGHDNLYWYRRVMGKEIKFLLHFVKESKQDESGMPNNRFLAERTGGTYSTLKVQPAELEDSGVYFCASSHGQGKETQYFGPGTRLLVL.